This T cell receptor (beta chain) is drawn from a study of blood T cell repertoires in COVID-19. The overall study: Sources were T cells, B-cell-depleted T cells, or PBMCs; the material itself was cDNA or gDNA.

Germline V lookup: CDR1 LNHDA, CDR2 SQIVND (reference sequence). The CDR3 length is 15 residues. Trimming removed 4 bases from V and 5 bases from J; junction bases left unmatched: 5. Profiled with immunoSEQ multiplex PCR; TCRdb holds only in-frame clones, not every one. The profile shows 40,000 to 55,000 clones, roughly 84% of them singletons. Sequencing used peripheral blood. This sequence joins TRBV19 and TRBJ2-2; the match to TRBD2 covers 9 bases. The TCR originated in a man over 45 with active COVID-19. CDR3 bases: TGTGCCAGTAGTAGGGGGACTAGCATGACCGGGGAGCTGTTTTTT. This gives the protein CASSRGTSMTGELFF.